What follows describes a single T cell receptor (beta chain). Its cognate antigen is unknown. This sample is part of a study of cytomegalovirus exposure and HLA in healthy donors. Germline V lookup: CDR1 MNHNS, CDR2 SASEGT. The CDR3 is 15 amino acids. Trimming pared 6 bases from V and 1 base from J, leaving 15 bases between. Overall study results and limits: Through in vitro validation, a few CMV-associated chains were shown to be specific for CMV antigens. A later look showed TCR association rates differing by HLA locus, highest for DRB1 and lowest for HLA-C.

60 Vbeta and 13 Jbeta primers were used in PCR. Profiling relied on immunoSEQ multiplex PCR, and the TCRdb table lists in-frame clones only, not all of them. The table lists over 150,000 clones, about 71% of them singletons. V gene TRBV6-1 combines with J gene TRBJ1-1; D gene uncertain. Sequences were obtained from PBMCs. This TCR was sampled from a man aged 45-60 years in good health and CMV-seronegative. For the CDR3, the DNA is TGTGCCAGCAGGGACTACAGTGTCCAGAACACTGAAGCTTTCTTT. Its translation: CASRDYSVQNTEAFF.